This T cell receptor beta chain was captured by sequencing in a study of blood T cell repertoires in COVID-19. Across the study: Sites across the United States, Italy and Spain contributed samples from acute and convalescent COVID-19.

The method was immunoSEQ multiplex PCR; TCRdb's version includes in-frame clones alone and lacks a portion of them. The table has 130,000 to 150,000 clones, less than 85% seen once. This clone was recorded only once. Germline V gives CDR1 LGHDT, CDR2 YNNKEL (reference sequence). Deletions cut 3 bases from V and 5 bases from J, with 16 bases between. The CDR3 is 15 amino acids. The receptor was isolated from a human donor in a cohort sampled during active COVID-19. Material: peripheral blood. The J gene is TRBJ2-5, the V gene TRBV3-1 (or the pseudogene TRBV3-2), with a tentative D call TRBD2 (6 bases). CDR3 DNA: TGTGCCAGCAGCCACGGTGGGGGGACTGTCGAGACCCAGTACTTC. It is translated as CASSHGGGTVETQYF.